These 21 T cell receptor beta chains were sequenced from one sample in a study of blood T cell repertoires in COVID-19. Measured with immunoSEQ multiplex PCR; TCRdb has only the in-frame clones, and not every one. Among about 340,000 clones listed, roughly 90% were seen once. Sample: peripheral blood. These receptors all stem from a woman aged 55-69 years with COVID-19, enrolled during active disease.

The J gene is TRBJ2-5, the V gene TRBV19; D is uncertain. The germline V and J ends were trimmed by 3 bases and 3 bases, with 14 bases remaining between them. The CDR3 runs 15 residues. Germline V gene data show CDR1 as LNHDA and CDR2 as SQIVND (reference sequence). CDR3 region: CASSIGTVPKETQYF. CDR3 nucleotide sequence: TGTGCCAGTAGTATCGGTACGGTCCCAAAAGAGACCCAGTACTTC. Full variable domain (outside the CDR3, taken from reference TRBV19 and TRBJ2-5): DGGITQSPKYLFRKEGQNVTLSCEQNLNHDAMYWYRQDPGQGLRLIYYSQIVNDFQKGDIAEGYSVSREKKESFPLTVTSAQKNPTAFYLCASSIGTVPKETQYFGPGTRLLVL.

The CDR3 nucleotides are TGTGCCAGCAGCCCTAGGCGAGGGAATCTCCACGAGCAGTACTTC. It is translated as CASSPRRGNLHEQYF. This chain uses TRBV5-4 with TRBJ2-7; TRBD2 might be the D (5 bases). V lost 4 bases and J lost 5, with 19 bases in between. The CDR3 is made up of 15 amino acids. CDR1 SGHNT and CDR2 YYREEE come from the germline V gene (reference sequence).

The chain uses TRBV6-6 and TRBJ2-7; D possibly corresponds to TRBD2 (5 bases). Trimming pared 2 bases from V and 3 bases from J, leaving 14 bases between. Looked up from germline, CDR1 is MNHNY and CDR2 is SVGAGI (reference sequence). CDR3 length equals 15 residues. The CDR3 DNA is TGTGCCAGCAGTTACGTACAGAGCGGAGTCTACGAGCAGTACTTC. Translation gives CASSYVQSGVYEQYF.

The J gene is TRBJ1-2, the V gene TRBV10-3; a possible D gene is TRBD1 (6 bases). Trimming removed 4 bases from V and 3 bases from J, with 12 bases in between. This CDR3 is built from 14 residues. The germline V gene has CDR1 ENHRY and CDR2 SYGVKD. DNA of the CDR3: TGTGCCATCAGTGGCCGGACAGAAGACTATGGCTACACCTTC. Its translation: CAISGRTEDYGYTF.

The V gene is TRBV7-9, the J gene TRBJ2-7, with D hard to call. This CDR3 has 15 amino acids. Trimming pared 4 bases from V and 0 bases from J, leaving 13 bases between. Germline lookup yields CDR1 SEHNR and CDR2 FQNEAQ (reference sequence). Here the CDR3 reads CASSSARRNSYEQYF. DNA for the CDR3: TGTGCCAGCAGCTCCGCCAGGCGCAACTCCTACGAGCAGTACTTC.

J is TRBJ1-3 and V is TRBV30; D remains ambiguous. Germline loops: CDR1 GTSNPN, CDR2 SVGIG (reference sequence). Trimming left V 2 bases short and J 4 bases short, with 9 bases between. This CDR3 contains 13 residues. CDR3 sequence reads: CAWSRSTGNTIYF. DNA for the CDR3: TGTGCCTGGAGTAGGAGCACCGGAAACACCATATATTTT. The variable domain in full, completed from reference TRBV30 and TRBJ1-3, reads SQTIHQWPATLVQPVGSPLSLECTVEGTSNPNLYWYRQAAGRGLQLLFYSVGIGQISSEVPQNLSASRPQDRQFILSSKKLLLSDSGFYLCAWSRSTGNTIYFGEGSWLTVV.

The chain recombines TRBV3-1 (or the pseudogene TRBV3-2) with TRBJ2-1, with 9 bases aligning to TRBD2. V lost 4 bases to trimming and J lost 5 bases; unmatched junction nucleotides: 12. This CDR3 is built from 17 residues. Germline V CDR1 and CDR2: LGHDT, YNNKEL (reference sequence). The CDR3 protein is CASSLPKSGGRNNEQFF. In DNA, the CDR3 is TGTGCCAGCAGCCTACCGAAGAGCGGGGGGAGAAACAATGAGCAGTTCTTC.

This chain connects TRBV3-1 (or the pseudogene TRBV3-2) to TRBJ1-6; weak D call: TRBD1 (5 bases). V shed 3 bases and J shed 11 bases, with 11 bases lying between them. The germline V gene has CDR1 LGHDT and CDR2 YNNKEL (reference sequence). CDR3 length equals 13 residues. CDR3 amino acids: CASSHPRGAPLHF. The CDR3 region has the DNA TGTGCCAGCAGCCACCCTCGGGGGGCACCCCTCCACTTT.

The CDR3 coding sequence is TGTGCCAGCAGTCTCTCAAACAGGGTTGGCTACACTGAAGCTTTCTTT. Protein: CASSLSNRVGYTEAFF. This chain uses TRBV27 with TRBJ1-1; a possible D gene is TRBD1 (6 bases). The CDR3 loop spans 16 amino acids. V lost 5 bases and J 3 bases, leaving 19 bases between the germline ends. Germline lookup yields CDR1 MNHEY and CDR2 SMNVEV (reference sequence).

The V gene is TRBV6-5, the J gene TRBJ2-7; 9 bases align to TRBD1. The CDR3 has 16 residues. The J segment lost 5 bases and the V segment lost 2 bases, leaving 10 bases of the junction unmatched. Germline V CDR1 and CDR2: MNHEY, SVGAGI. CDR3 region: CASSYDYTGGFNEQYF. CDR3 DNA sequence: TGTGCCAGCAGTTACGATTATACAGGGGGCTTCAACGAGCAGTACTTC.

This clone occurred once. The chain joins TRBV5-1 to TRBJ2-1; D might be TRBD2 (6 bases). V lost 4 bases and J lost 9, with 11 bases in between. CDR1 SGHRS and CDR2 YFSETQ come from the germline V gene. The CDR3 extends over 12 amino acids. This CDR3 reads CASSVRGSEQFF. The CDR3 DNA follows: TGCGCCAGCAGCGTCCGGGGGAGTGAGCAGTTCTTC.

This clone was detected once. V usage is TRBV28 and J usage is TRBJ1-1; no reliable D call. This CDR3 has 14 residues. Germline V gene lookup returns CDR1 MDHEN and CDR2 SYDVKM. The ends were cut back, 6 bases at V and 10 bases at J, with 21 bases in the middle. CDR3 in DNA: TGTGCCAGCAGAGAGGGCACAAATACCTTAGGAGCTTTCTTT. This encodes CASREGTNTLGAFF.

The genes are TRBV18 and TRBJ1-2, with 7 bases matching TRBD1. CDR1 and CDR2 (germline): KGHSH, LQKENI. This CDR3 spans 13 amino acids. J lost 14 bases, V lost 6 bases, and 15 bases had no gene match. The CDR3 coding sequence is TGTGCCAGCTCCCCAGACAGGGAGAGAACTTTAACCTTC. Residues: CASSPDRERTLTF.

This clone was observed a handful of times. The rearrangement uses TRBV2 and TRBJ1-5; D is possibly TRBD1 (6 bases). V was cut by 8 bases and J by 5 bases, with 13 bases left in between. The length of the CDR3 is 13 residues. Germline values: CDR1 SNHLY, CDR2 FYNNEI. The CDR3 nucleotides are TGTGCCAGCGTACAGGGACGGGATCAGCCCCAGCATTTT. It codes for CASVQGRDQPQHF. The entire variable domain, with the rest obtained from reference TRBV2 and TRBJ1-5, is as follows: EPEVTQTPSHQVTQMGQEVILRCVPISNHLYFYWYRQILGQKVEFLVSFYNNEISEKSEIFDDQFSVERPDGSNFTLKIRSTKLEDSAMYFCASVQGRDQPQHFGDGTRLSIL.

This chain connects TRBV7-6 to TRBJ2-3, with TRBD2 matching over 8 bases. The CDR3 loop spans 16 amino acids. CDR1 and CDR2 from the germline V gene are SGHVS and FNYEAQ. With V trimmed by 1 base and J by 0 bases, 3 bases remained unmatched. The CDR3 here is CASSLVAGLSTDTQYF. The CDR3 DNA reads as TGTGCCAGCAGCTTAGTAGCGGGGCTTAGCACAGATACGCAGTATTTT.

V is TRBV6-4 and J is TRBJ2-3; D may be TRBD2 (6 bases). Looked up from germline, CDR1 is MRHNA and CDR2 is SNTAGT. This CDR3 region has 15 residues. V lost 0 bases, J lost 2 bases, and 9 bases lay in between. The CDR3 DNA is TGTGCCAGCAGTGACTCGGGGACTGCCACAGATACGCAGTATTTT. Translated: CASSDSGTATDTQYF.

The chain is built from TRBV2 and TRBJ2-3; perhaps TRBD1 as D (5 bases). This CDR3 comprises 13 residues. Trimming shortened V by 5 bases and J by 2 bases, and 8 bases separated the two germline ends. CDR1 SNHLY and CDR2 FYNNEI come from the germline V gene. The CDR3 DNA reads as TGTGCCAGCAGTTTAGGGGCCACAGATACGCAGTATTTT. Its protein product is CASSLGATDTQYF.

This clone appeared once. The chain is built from TRBV2 and TRBJ1-2; D might be TRBD1 (6 bases). The CDR3 covers 14 residues. The ends were cut back, 7 bases at V and 3 bases at J, with 15 bases in the middle. The germline V gene has CDR1 SNHLY and CDR2 FYNNEI. The CDR3 DNA reads TGTGCCAGCAATAAGGGGGGGGATGACTATGGCTACACCTTC. It encodes CASNKGGDDYGYTF.

The chain employs TRBV27 and TRBJ2-5; 7 bases align to TRBD1. The CDR3 totals 14 residues. J was trimmed by 5 bases and V by 4 bases; bases with no gene match: 7. The germline CDR1 and CDR2 sequences are MNHEY and SMNVEV (reference sequence). CDR3 protein: CASSYRGAKETQYF. CDR3 nucleotides: TGTGCCAGCAGTTACAGGGGAGCGAAGGAGACCCAGTACTTC.

This rearrangement joins TRBV5-6 to TRBJ2-1; TRBD2 might be the D (7 bases). This CDR3 contains 15 residues. V was cut by 2 bases and J by 3 bases, with 12 bases left in between. Germline V gene lookup returns CDR1 SGHDT and CDR2 YYEEEE. The DNA of the CDR3 is TGTGCCAGCAGCTTAGACGGGGGGCGCTACAATGAGCAGTTCTTC. Encoded protein: CASSLDGGRYNEQFF.

The rearrangement joins TRBV6-6 to TRBJ1-4; 9 nucleotides line up with TRBD1. CDR1 is MNHNY, CDR2 SVGAGI, per germline (reference sequence). The CDR3 runs to 16 residues. The V segment lost 2 bases and the J segment 0 bases; nucleotides outside the gene matches: 1. CDR3 nucleotide sequence: TGTGCCAGCAGTTACGGACAGGGGCCAACTAATGAAAAACTGTTTTTT. This encodes CASSYGQGPTNEKLFF.